This T cell receptor (beta chain) was observed in a study of T cells after yellow fever vaccination. Findings and caveats of the study: Clones from primary vaccination mostly reappeared after the booster (over 95% CD4, over 85% CD8).

This clonotype was recorded at least ten times. Antigen specificity is unknown. Trimming removed 5 bases from V and 4 bases from J, with 12 bases in between. CDR1 is DFQATT and CDR2 is SNEGSKA in the germline V gene (reference sequence). CDR3 length: 13 residues. TCRdb re-analysed the 5' RACE reads in MiXCR, keeping a single row per CDR3 protein. This table has about 240,000 distinct CDR3 sequences, 6.9% appearing once. The receptor was isolated from a man under 40 who received the YFV17D yellow fever vaccine. The chain has TRBV20-1 and TRBJ1-5; D call uncertain. Sequenced here: CD4+ T cells sorted from PBMCs, sampled 15 days after the yellow fever booster vaccination. The CDR3, as DNA: TGCAGTGCTCGGAACAGTCCAAATCAGCCCCAGCATTTT. This encodes CSARNSPNQPQHF.